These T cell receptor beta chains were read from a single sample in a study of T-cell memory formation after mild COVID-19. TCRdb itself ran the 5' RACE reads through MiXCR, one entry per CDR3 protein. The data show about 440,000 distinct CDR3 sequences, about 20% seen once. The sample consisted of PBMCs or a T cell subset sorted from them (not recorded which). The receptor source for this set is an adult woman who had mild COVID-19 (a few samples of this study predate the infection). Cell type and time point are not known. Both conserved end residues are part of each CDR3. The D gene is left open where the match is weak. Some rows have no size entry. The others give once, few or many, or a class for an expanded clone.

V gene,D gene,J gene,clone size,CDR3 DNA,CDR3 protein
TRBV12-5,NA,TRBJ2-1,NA,TGTGCTAGTGGCTTTAGCGAAAATGAGCAGTTCTTC,CASGFSENEQFF
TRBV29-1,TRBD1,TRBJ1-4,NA,TGCAGCGTAAGGACAGGGCGCGAAAAACTGTTTTTT,CSVRTGREKLFF
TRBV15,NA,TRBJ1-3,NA,TGTGCCACCAGCAGTGGATTTGAAAACACCATATATTTT,CATSSGFENTIYF
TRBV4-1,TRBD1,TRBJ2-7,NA,TGCGCCAGCAGCCTTGGGACAGTACTCTACGAGCAGTACTTC,CASSLGTVLYEQYF
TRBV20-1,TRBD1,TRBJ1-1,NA,TGCAGTGCTAGAGCAAACCAACACCGACAGGGATGGGCTGAAGCTTTCTTT,CSARANQHRQGWAEAFF
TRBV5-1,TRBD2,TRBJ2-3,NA,TGCGCCAGCAGCTTAAGGGCTAGCGGGAGTGATACGCAGTATTTT,CASSLRASGSDTQYF
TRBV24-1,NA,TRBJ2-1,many,TGTGCCACCATGGGGCCTTCCTACAATGAGCAGTTCTTC,CATMGPSYNEQFF
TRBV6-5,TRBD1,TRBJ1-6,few,TGTGCCAGCAGTAGAGGGACAGGGAAGGGTTCACCCCTCCACTTT,CASSRGTGKGSPLHF
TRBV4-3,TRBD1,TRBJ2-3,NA,TGCGCCAGCAGCCAGAACAGGGGCCCAGATACGCAGTATTTT,CASSQNRGPDTQYF
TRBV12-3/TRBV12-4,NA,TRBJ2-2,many,TGTGCCAGCAGTTTAGTCTCCGGGGAGCTGTTTTTT,CASSLVSGELFF
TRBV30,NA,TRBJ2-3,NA,TGTGCCTGGAGTGTACTGGTGGGCACAGATACGCAGTATTTT,CAWSVLVGTDTQYF
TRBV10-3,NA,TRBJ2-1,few,TGTGCCATCAGTGAGAAGGAGTCCACCAATGAGCAGTTCTTC,CAISEKESTNEQFF
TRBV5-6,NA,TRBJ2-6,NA,TGTGCCAGCAGCTTCGGGACACTTAACGTCCTGACTTTC,CASSFGTLNVLTF
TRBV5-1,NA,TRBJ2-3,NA,TGCGCCAGCAGCTCTACGTCCAATACGCAGTATTTT,CASSSTSNTQYF
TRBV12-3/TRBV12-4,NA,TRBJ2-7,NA,TGTGCCATCGGGACTCCCTACGAGCAGTACTTC,CAIGTPYEQYF
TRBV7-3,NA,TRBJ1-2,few,TGTGCCAGCAGCCTTCGGGGGTCGGCTGGCTACACCTTC,CASSLRGSAGYTF
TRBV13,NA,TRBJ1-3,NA,TGTGCCAGCAGCTTGGGGGCTCCCTCTGGAAACACCATATATTTT,CASSLGAPSGNTIYF
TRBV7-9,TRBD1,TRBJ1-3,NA,TGTGCCAGCAGCTCTTGGGACAGAAGGAACCTTGGAAACACCATATATTTT,CASSSWDRRNLGNTIYF
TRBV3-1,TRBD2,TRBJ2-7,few,TGTGCCAGCAGTCGGACTAGCGGGGACTACGAGCAGTACTTC,CASSRTSGDYEQYF